One and the same sample provided the 15 T cell receptor beta chains below, sequenced in a study of fetal regulatory T cell absence and autoimmunity (dated by TCRdb to the late 2010s). Libraries were prepared through the immunoSEQ multiplex PCR assay. What TCRdb holds here is the immuneACCESS table cut down to in-frame rearrangements. Part of the clones is not present; checked against another copy, under half of the missing clones reflect an unresolved V gene, and the others are unexplained. This sample lists about 95,000 clones; less than 80% were detected once. Jointly, the top ten make up just under 2% of the sample. The specimen sequenced was pancreas tissue. Receptor source: a male donor with IPEX syndrome.

The chain joins TRBV7-6 to TRBJ2-5; 8 bases match TRBD2. Germline CDR1 reads SGHVS; CDR2 reads FNYEAQ. CDR3 length equals 15 residues. The V gene end was trimmed by 1 base and the J gene end by 4 bases; junction bases not matched to a gene: 5. This CDR3 is CASSLGRGGRETQYF. In DNA, the CDR3 is TGTGCCAGCAGCTTAGGACGGGGGGGAAGAGAGACCCAGTACTTC.

This clone has a handful of counts. The chain is built from TRBV5-8 and TRBJ1-2; 7 bases fit TRBD1. V dropped 6 bases and J dropped 0; count of bases not matched to a gene: 5. This CDR3 has 14 residues. The V gene's germline CDR1 is SGHTS and CDR2 YDEGEE. DNA for the CDR3: TGTGCCAGCACCCCAGGGGGTCCTAACTATGGCTACACCTTC. As protein: CASTPGGPNYGYTF.

This rearrangement joins TRBV7-9 to TRBJ2-7; 8 bases map to TRBD1. There are 17 residues in the CDR3. The V segment lost 4 bases and the J segment 3 bases; nucleotides outside the gene matches: 14. Germline values: CDR1 SEHNR, CDR2 FQNEAQ (reference sequence). CDR3 sequence: CASSSFEWTGLYYEQYF. The CDR3, as DNA: TGTGCCAGCAGCTCCTTCGAATGGACAGGGCTGTACTACGAGCAGTACTTC.

This chain connects TRBV7-9 to TRBJ2-5, with D tentatively TRBD1 (5 bases). There are 15 residues in the CDR3. V lost 0 bases and J lost 5, with 13 bases in between. Germline V gene data show CDR1 as SEHNR and CDR2 as FQNEAQ (reference sequence). This CDR3 is CASSLAGVGSETQYF. As DNA, the CDR3 is TGTGCCAGCAGCTTAGCAGGGGTGGGCTCGGAGACCCAGTACTTC.

This clone was seen more than once but under ten times. Here the CDR3 reads CSAARVNTEAFF. Written as DNA, the CDR3 is TGCAGCGCCGCTCGGGTGAACACTGAAGCTTTCTTT. This chain links TRBV29-1 with TRBJ1-1; no clear D gene. Per the germline V gene, CDR1 is SQVTM and CDR2 is ANQGSEA. There are 12 residues in the CDR3. V was shortened by 7 bases and J by 0 bases, with 9 bases between the two germline ends.

The chain combines TRBV30 with TRBJ2-5; TRBD1 might be the D (6 bases). Germline lookup yields CDR1 GTSNPN and CDR2 SVGIG (reference sequence). This CDR3 is 12 amino acids long. V was shortened by 1 base and J by 5 bases, with 8 bases between the two germline ends. This CDR3 reads CAWSGDRETQYF. The CDR3 DNA reads TGTGCCTGGAGTGGCGACAGGGAGACCCAGTACTTC.

This chain joins TRBV5-5 and TRBJ1-2; D perhaps matches TRBD1 (5 bases). Germline V gene lookup returns CDR1 SGHKS and CDR2 YYEKEE (reference sequence). Between the trimmed V and J ends, which lost 0 bases and 5 bases, there was a span of 17 bases. The CDR3 is 16 amino acids. CDR3 residues: CASSLGGASAPYGYTF. For the CDR3, the DNA is TGTGCCAGCAGCTTGGGTGGGGCCTCAGCACCGTATGGCTACACCTTC. Using reference TRBV5-5 and TRBJ1-2 for the parts outside the CDR3, the full variable domain is DAGVTQSPTHLIKTRGQQVTLRCSPISGHKSVSWYQQVLGQGPQFIFQYYEKEERGRGNFPDRFSARQFPNYSSELNVNALLLGDSALYLCASSLGGASAPYGYTFGSGTRLTVV.

This clone has only one observation. In DNA, the CDR3 is TGTGCCAGCAGCCCGGAGGAGGGAACCTATGGCTACACCTTC. This gives the protein CASSPEEGTYGYTF. The J gene is TRBJ1-2, the V gene TRBV5-5; D gene uncertain. Germline V gene lookup returns CDR1 SGHKS and CDR2 YYEKEE (reference sequence). V was shortened by 4 bases and J by 4 bases, with 14 bases between the two germline ends. The CDR3 loop spans 14 amino acids.

The chain joins TRBV19 to TRBJ2-7; 9 bases line up with TRBD1. Germline V gives CDR1 LNHDA, CDR2 SQIVND (reference sequence). CDR3 length: 15 amino acids. V gave up 9 bases and J gave up 5 bases; unmatched junction bases: 14. The CDR3 DNA reads TGTGCCAGCCAATCCCAGAAACAGGGGGCCCACGAGCAGTACTTC. It translates to CASQSQKQGAHEQYF.

The chain combines TRBV2 with TRBJ2-1; 7 nucleotides align to TRBD2. Germline values: CDR1 SNHLY, CDR2 FYNNEI. V shed 1 base, J shed 4 bases, and the junction held 13 bases outside the gene matches. The CDR3 is 18 residues long. DNA of the CDR3: TGTGCCAGCAGTGAAGGTTTCGGGGGAGGGCCTTTATACAATGAGCAGTTCTTC. The encoded protein is CASSEGFGGGPLYNEQFF.

The chain joins TRBV6-5 to TRBJ2-1; 9 bases fit TRBD2. The CDR3 spans 16 residues. The germline V gene has CDR1 MNHEY and CDR2 SVGAGI. J lost 10 bases, V lost 0 bases, and 10 bases had no gene match. The CDR3 here is CASSYSHWTSEGEQFF. The CDR3 DNA follows: TGTGCCAGCAGTTACTCACATTGGACTAGCGAGGGAGAGCAGTTCTTC.

The chain recombines TRBV5-1 with TRBJ1-2; 9 positions agree with TRBD1. The CDR3 length is 16 residues. Germline V lookup: CDR1 SGHRS, CDR2 YFSETQ. V trimming: 1 base; J trimming: 4 bases; junction bases outside the gene matches: 8. This CDR3 reads CASSLYHRGRVYGYTF. CDR3 bases: TGCGCCAGCAGCTTGTACCACAGGGGGCGCGTCTATGGCTACACCTTC.

V and J are TRBV27 and TRBJ2-1; 8 nucleotides agree with TRBD2. J gave up 7 bases and V 5 bases, and 7 bases lay outside the gene matches. This CDR3 contains 14 residues. Germline CDR1 is MNHEY and CDR2 is SMNVEV (reference sequence). CDR3 nucleotides: TGTGCCAGCAGTGACGGGAGGGCCGTAAATGAGCAGTTCTTC. It translates to CASSDGRAVNEQFF.

The chain employs TRBV27 and TRBJ2-5, with a weak D call TRBD2 (6 bases). This CDR3 is 12 amino acids long. Germline-derived CDR1 and CDR2 are MNHEY and SMNVEV (reference sequence). Trimming stripped 5 bases from V and 5 bases from J, with 9 bases between. This CDR3 reads CASSPGGETQYF. CDR3 nucleotides: TGTGCCAGCAGTCCCGGGGGTGAGACCCAGTACTTC.

The gene calls are TRBV2 and TRBJ1-1; D not certain. Germline CDR1 SNHLY, CDR2 FYNNEI. The CDR3 is 14 residues long. Deletions cut 2 bases from V and 3 bases from J, with 10 bases between. The CDR3 protein is CASSERGGDTEAFF. In DNA, the CDR3 is TGTGCCAGCAGTGAAAGAGGTGGGGACACTGAAGCTTTCTTT.